Below, 14 T cell receptor beta chains from the same sample are listed, as sequenced in a study of blood T cell repertoires in COVID-19. Generated by immunoSEQ multiplex PCR, the TCRdb table keeps only in-frame clones and is missing some. The sample yields 95,000 to 110,000 clones, about 87% seen once. What was sequenced was peripheral blood. Receptor source: a man over 45 with acute or convalescent COVID-19.

The rearrangement joins TRBV7-9 to TRBJ1-2; perhaps TRBD1 as D (6 bases). Germline values: CDR1 SEHNR, CDR2 FQNEAQ (reference sequence). The germline V and J ends were trimmed by 7 bases and 0 bases, with 15 bases remaining between them. This CDR3 has 15 residues. CDR3 residues: CASTLPGQTNYGYTF. CDR3 bases: TGTGCCAGCACTCTACCGGGACAAACTAACTATGGCTACACCTTC.

The V and J genes are TRBV9 and TRBJ2-2, with 7 bases that match TRBD1. Germline V gene data show CDR1 as SGDLS and CDR2 as YYNGEE. The CDR3 contains 16 residues. Trimming removed 1 base from V and 5 bases from J; junction bases left unmatched: 8. The CDR3 DNA is TGTGCCAGCAGCGTACGCGAGGGGGCGAGAACCGGGGAGCTGTTTTTT. Amino acid sequence: CASSVREGARTGELFF.

The chain links TRBV7-2 to TRBJ2-3; a weak D match, TRBD1 (5 bases). V lost 6 bases, J lost 1 base, and 11 bases lay in between. The CDR3 extends over 14 amino acids. Per the germline V gene, CDR1 is SGHTA and CDR2 is FQGNSA. CDR3 protein: CASSRTTRTDTQYF. CDR3 nucleotide sequence: TGTGCCAGCAGTCGGACAACCCGCACAGATACGCAGTATTTT.

The rearrangement links TRBV7-6 to TRBJ1-2; 8 bases are shared with TRBD1. V shed 5 bases, J shed 2 bases, and the junction held 4 bases outside the gene matches. There are 14 residues in the CDR3. Germline loops: CDR1 SGHVS, CDR2 FNYEAQ. The CDR3 loop reads CASSPGQDNYGYTF. The CDR3 nucleotides read TGTGCCAGCAGCCCGGGACAGGACAACTATGGCTACACCTTC. Full variable domain (remainder filled in from reference TRBV7-6 and TRBJ1-2): GAGVSQSPRYKVTKRGQDVALRCDPISGHVSLYWYRQALGQGPEFLTYFNYEAQQDKSGLPNDRFSAERPEGSISTLTIQRTEQRDSAMYRCASSPGQDNYGYTFGSGTRLTVV.

The chain carries TRBV10-2 and TRBJ2-1, with D possibly being TRBD1 (5 bases). Trimming left V 1 base short and J 4 bases short, with 14 bases between. The CDR3 loop spans 16 amino acids. Germline V gene lookup returns CDR1 WSHSY and CDR2 SAAADI. This CDR3 reads CASSEYIQEPYNEQFF. The CDR3 coding sequence is TGCGCCAGCAGTGAGTACATACAGGAACCATACAATGAGCAGTTCTTC.

This chain connects TRBV19 to TRBJ2-2; no clear D gene. There are 14 residues in the CDR3. Trimming removed 7 bases at V and 7 bases at J, with 16 bases between. Germline CDR1 and CDR2: LNHDA and SQIVND (reference sequence). The CDR3 DNA reads TGTGCCAGTACCCGCGCGGTTTCCGGCGGGGAGCTGTTTTTT. Translated: CASTRAVSGGELFF.

V and J are TRBV5-4 and TRBJ2-2, with 8 nucleotides matching TRBD2. Germline V gives CDR1 SGHNT, CDR2 YYREEE (reference sequence). Unmatched junction bases numbered 5, after V lost 4 bases and J lost 3 bases. The CDR3 totals 15 residues. CDR3 loop: CASSLSGTYTGELFF. CDR3 sequence (DNA): TGTGCCAGCAGCCTTAGCGGGACATACACCGGGGAGCTGTTTTTT.

The rearrangement joins TRBV19 to TRBJ2-7; a weak D match, TRBD1 (6 bases). This CDR3 spans 13 amino acids. V was pared by 4 bases and J by 3 bases, with 10 bases between. Germline V gene sequence: CDR1 LNHDA, CDR2 SQIVND (reference sequence). The CDR3: CASSTGTRYEQYF. The CDR3 DNA reads as TGTGCCAGTAGTACCGGGACACGCTACGAGCAGTACTTC.

The chain has TRBV5-1 and TRBJ1-5; 9 bases match TRBD1. CDR1 and CDR2 from the germline V gene are SGHRS and YFSETQ. J was trimmed by 5 bases and V by 6 bases; bases with no gene match: 6. The CDR3 has 14 amino acids. CDR3 amino acids: CASTTGTGYQPQHF. In DNA form, the CDR3 reads TGCGCCAGCACTACCGGGACAGGGTATCAGCCCCAGCATTTT.

This clone was picked up one time. J is TRBJ2-5 and V is TRBV6-5; the D gene is possibly TRBD2 (6 bases). CDR1 is MNHEY and CDR2 is SVGAGI in the germline V gene. The CDR3 runs 14 residues. V lost 6 bases and J 2 bases, leaving 13 bases between the germline ends. The CDR3 DNA reads as TGTGCCAGCAGCCCCGAGGGAGGTCAAGAGACCCAGTACTTC. It translates to CASSPEGGQETQYF.

The V call is TRBV7-2, the J call TRBJ1-5; D is uncertain. Germline V lookup: CDR1 SGHTA, CDR2 FQGNSA. Trimming took off 8 bases at V and 2 bases at J, with 10 bases between the two ends. The CDR3 has 13 amino acids. In DNA, the CDR3 is TGTGCCAGCGGCGTACGGGGCAATCAGCCCCAGCATTTT. Protein: CASGVRGNQPQHF. The variable domain in full, with the rest retrieved from reference TRBV7-2 and TRBJ1-5, is GAGVSQSPSNKVTEKGKDVELRCDPISGHTALYWYRQSLGQGLEFLIYFQGNSAPDKSGLPSDRFSAERTGGSVSTLTIQRTQQEDSAVYLCASGVRGNQPQHFGDGTRLSIL.

The chain couples TRBV5-4 to TRBJ1-1; no reliable D call. This CDR3 region has 13 residues. The V gene lost 4 bases and the J gene lost 1 base, with 8 bases spanning the gap. The germline V gene encodes CDR1 SGHNT and CDR2 YYREEE (reference sequence). DNA of the CDR3: TGTGCCAGCAGCCTGACGGGGAACACTGAAGCTTTCTTT. This codes for CASSLTGNTEAFF.

The chain has TRBV6-1 and TRBJ1-2; unclear D gene. Trimming cost V 3 bases and J 4 bases, with 9 bases left between them. This CDR3 comprises 13 residues. CDR1 is MNHNS and CDR2 is SASEGT in the germline V gene. The CDR3 is CASSDEGRYGYTF. In DNA, the CDR3 is TGTGCCAGCAGTGATGAGGGCCGCTATGGCTACACCTTC.

This clone was counted a few times. The chain joins TRBV2 to TRBJ1-2; 7 bases map to TRBD1. Trimming at V came to 4 bases and at J to 6 bases, leaving 5 bases not matched to a gene. Germline lookup yields CDR1 SNHLY and CDR2 FYNNEI. The length of the CDR3 is 13 residues. The CDR3 region is CASSAEQGNGYTF. Written as DNA, the CDR3 is TGTGCCAGCAGTGCGGAACAGGGGAATGGCTACACCTTC. Full variable domain (remainder filled in from reference TRBV2 and TRBJ1-2): EPEVTQTPSHQVTQMGQEVILRCVPISNHLYFYWYRQILGQKVEFLVSFYNNEISEKSEIFDDQFSVERPDGSNFTLKIRSTKLEDSAMYFCASSAEQGNGYTFGSGTRLTVV.